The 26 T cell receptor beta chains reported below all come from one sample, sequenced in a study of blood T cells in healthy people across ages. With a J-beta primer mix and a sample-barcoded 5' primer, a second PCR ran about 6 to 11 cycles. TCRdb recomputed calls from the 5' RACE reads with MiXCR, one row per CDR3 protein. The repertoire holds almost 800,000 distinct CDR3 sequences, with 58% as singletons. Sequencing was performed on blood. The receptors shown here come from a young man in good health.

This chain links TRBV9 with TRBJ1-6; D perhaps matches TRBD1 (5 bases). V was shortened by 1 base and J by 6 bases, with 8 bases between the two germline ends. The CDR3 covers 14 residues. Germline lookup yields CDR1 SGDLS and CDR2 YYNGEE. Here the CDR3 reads CASSVQGSNSPLHF. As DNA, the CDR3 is TGTGCCAGCAGCGTACAGGGTTCTAATTCACCCCTCCACTTT.

CDR3 protein: CASSPPGGLGSYF. The CDR3 DNA follows: TGTGCCAGCAGCCCCCCGGGGGGGCTCGGGTCGTACTTC. The V gene is TRBV7-2, the J gene TRBJ2-7; TRBD2 matches 8 bases. CDR1 is SGHTA, CDR2 FQGNSA, per germline. After removal of 5 bases from V and 12 bases from J, the junction contained 12 bases not matched to a gene. This CDR3 comprises 13 residues.

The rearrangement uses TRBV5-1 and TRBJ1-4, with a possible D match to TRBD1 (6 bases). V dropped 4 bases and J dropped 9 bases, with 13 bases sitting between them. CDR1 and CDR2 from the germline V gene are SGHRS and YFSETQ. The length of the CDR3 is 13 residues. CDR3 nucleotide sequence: TGCGCCAGCAGCGACAGGATTACGAAAAAACTGTTTTTT. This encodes CASSDRITKKLFF.

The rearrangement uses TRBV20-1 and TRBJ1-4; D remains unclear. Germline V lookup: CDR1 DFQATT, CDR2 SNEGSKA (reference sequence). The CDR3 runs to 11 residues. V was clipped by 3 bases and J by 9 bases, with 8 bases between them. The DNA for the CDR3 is TGCAGTGCTAGTGTCTGGAAAAAACTGTTTTTT. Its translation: CSASVWKKLFF.

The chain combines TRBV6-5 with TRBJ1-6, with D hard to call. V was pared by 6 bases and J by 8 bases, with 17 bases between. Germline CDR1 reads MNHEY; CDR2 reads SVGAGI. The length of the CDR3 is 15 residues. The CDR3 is CASRVFPGEYSPLHF. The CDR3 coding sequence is TGTGCCAGCAGGGTATTTCCCGGGGAGTATTCACCCCTCCACTTT.

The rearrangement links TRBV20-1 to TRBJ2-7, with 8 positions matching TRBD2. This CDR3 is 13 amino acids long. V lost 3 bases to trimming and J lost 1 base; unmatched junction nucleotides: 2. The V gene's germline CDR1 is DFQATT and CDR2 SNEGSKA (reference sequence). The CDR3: CSARKRESYEQYF. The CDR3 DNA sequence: TGCAGTGCTAGGAAGCGGGAGTCCTACGAGCAGTACTTC.

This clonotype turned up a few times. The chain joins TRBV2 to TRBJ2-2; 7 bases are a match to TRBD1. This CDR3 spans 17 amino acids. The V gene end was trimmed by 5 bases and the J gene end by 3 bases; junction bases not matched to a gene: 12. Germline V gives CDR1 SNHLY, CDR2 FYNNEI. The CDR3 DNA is TGTGCCAGCAGTCCCACCGAAGGGACAGCCTACACCGGGGAGCTGTTTTTT. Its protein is CASSPTEGTAYTGELFF.

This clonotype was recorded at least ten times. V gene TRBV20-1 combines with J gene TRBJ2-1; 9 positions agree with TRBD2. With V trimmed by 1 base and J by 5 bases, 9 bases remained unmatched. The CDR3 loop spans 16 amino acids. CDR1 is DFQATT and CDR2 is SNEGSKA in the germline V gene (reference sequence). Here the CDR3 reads CSARGGGTSPHNEQFF. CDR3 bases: TGCAGTGCTAGAGGGGGGGGGACTAGCCCCCACAATGAGCAGTTCTTC.

This CDR3 reads CSSVQGAPRSTEAFF. The CDR3 nucleotides are TGCAGCTCGGTACAGGGGGCACCCCGTAGCACTGAAGCTTTCTTT. The V gene is TRBV20-1, the J gene TRBJ1-1; 9 positions match TRBD1. The CDR3 has 15 amino acids. The V gene's germline CDR1 is DFQATT and CDR2 SNEGSKA (reference sequence).

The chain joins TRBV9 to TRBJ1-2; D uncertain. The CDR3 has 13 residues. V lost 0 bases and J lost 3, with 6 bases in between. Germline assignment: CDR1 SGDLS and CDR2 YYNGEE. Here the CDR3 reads CASSVVTHYGYTF. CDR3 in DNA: TGTGCCAGCAGCGTAGTGACCCACTATGGCTACACCTTC.

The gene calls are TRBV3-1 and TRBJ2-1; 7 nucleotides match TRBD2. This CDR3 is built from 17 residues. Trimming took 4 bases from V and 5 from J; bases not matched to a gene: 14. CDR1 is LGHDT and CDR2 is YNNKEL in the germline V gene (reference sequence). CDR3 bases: TGTGCCAGCAGCCCCTCTTCTGGGGGGGGAGCCGACAATGAGCAGTTCTTC. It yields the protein CASSPSSGGGADNEQFF.

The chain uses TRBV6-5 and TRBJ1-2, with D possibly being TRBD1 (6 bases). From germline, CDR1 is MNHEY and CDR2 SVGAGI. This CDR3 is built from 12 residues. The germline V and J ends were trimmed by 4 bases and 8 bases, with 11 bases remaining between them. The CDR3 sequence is CASSFRGWGYTF. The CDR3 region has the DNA TGTGCCAGCAGTTTCAGGGGATGGGGCTACACCTTC.

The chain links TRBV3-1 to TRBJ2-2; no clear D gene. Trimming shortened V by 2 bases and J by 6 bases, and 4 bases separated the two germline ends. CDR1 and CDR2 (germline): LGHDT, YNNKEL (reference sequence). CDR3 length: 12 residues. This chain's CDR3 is CASSQNPGELFF. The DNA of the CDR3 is TGTGCCAGCAGCCAAAATCCCGGGGAGCTGTTTTTT.

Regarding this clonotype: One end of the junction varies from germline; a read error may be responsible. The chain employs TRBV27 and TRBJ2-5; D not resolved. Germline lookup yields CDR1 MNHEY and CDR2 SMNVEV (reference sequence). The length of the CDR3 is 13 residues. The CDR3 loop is CASSFVHQETLYF. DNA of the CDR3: TGTGCCAGCAGTTTTGTTCACCAAGAGACCCTGTACTTC.

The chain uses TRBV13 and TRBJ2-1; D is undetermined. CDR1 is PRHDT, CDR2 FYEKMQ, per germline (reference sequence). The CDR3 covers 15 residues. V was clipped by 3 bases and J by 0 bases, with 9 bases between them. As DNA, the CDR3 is TGTGCCAGCAGCTTTAGAGGAGACTCCTACAATGAGCAGTTCTTC. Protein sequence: CASSFRGDSYNEQFF.

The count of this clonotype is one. For the CDR3, the DNA is TGTGCCAGCAGCGCCGCGGTAGTACCTAGGTCACTCACAGATACGCAGTATTTT. The encoded protein is CASSAAVVPRSLTDTQYF. The chain combines TRBV9 with TRBJ2-3; D unclear. Trimming cost V 3 bases and J 2 bases, with 22 bases left between them. This CDR3 is 18 amino acids long. From germline, CDR1 is SGDLS and CDR2 YYNGEE.

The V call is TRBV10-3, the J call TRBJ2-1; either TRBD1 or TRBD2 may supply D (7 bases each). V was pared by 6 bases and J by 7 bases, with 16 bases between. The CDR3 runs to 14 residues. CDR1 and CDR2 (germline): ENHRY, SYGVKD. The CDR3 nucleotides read TGTGCCATCAGGGGAACAGGGGAGGGTAATGAGCAGTTCTTC. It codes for CAIRGTGEGNEQFF.

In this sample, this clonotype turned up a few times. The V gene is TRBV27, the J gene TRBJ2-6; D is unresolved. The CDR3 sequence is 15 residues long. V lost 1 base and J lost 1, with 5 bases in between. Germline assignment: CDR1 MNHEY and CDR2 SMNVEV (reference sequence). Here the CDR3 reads CASSLYGSGANVLTF. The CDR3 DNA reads TGTGCCAGCAGTTTATATGGGTCTGGGGCCAACGTCCTGACTTTC. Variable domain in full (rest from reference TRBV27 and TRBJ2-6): EAQVTQNPRYLITVTGKKLTVTCSQNMNHEYMSWYRQDPGLGLRQIYYSMNVEVTDKGDVPEGYKVSRKEKRNFPLILESPSPNQTSLYFCASSLYGSGANVLTFGAGSRLTVL.

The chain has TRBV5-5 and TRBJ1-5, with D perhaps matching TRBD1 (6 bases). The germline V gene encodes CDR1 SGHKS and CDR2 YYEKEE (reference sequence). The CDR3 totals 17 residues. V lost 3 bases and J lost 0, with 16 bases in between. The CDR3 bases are TGTGCCAGCAGCTGGTCCGGGACATACTATAGCAATCAGCCCCAGCATTTT. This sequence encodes CASSWSGTYYSNQPQHF. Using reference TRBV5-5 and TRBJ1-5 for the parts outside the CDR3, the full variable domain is DAGVTQSPTHLIKTRGQQVTLRCSPISGHKSVSWYQQVLGQGPQFIFQYYEKEERGRGNFPDRFSARQFPNYSSELNVNALLLGDSALYLCASSWSGTYYSNQPQHFGDGTRLSIL.

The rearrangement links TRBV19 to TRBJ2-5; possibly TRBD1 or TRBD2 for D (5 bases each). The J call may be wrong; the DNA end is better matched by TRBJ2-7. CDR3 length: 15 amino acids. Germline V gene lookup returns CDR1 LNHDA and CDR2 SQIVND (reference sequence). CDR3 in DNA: TGTGCCAGTAGTCGGGACCGCTCCTTCACCTACGAGCAGTACTTC. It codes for CASSRDRSFTYEQYF.

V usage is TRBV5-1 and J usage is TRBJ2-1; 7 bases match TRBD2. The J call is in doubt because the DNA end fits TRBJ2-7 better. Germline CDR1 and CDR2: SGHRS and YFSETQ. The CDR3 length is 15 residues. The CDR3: CASKNDGGYGNEQYF. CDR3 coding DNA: TGCGCCAGCAAAAACGACGGGGGGTATGGGAATGAGCAGTACTTC.

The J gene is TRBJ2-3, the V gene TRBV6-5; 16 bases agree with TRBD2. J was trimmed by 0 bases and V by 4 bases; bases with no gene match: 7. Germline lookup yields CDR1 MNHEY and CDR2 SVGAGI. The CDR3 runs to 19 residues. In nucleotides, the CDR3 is TGTGCCAGCAGTTTGGGACTAGCGGGGGGGAGGCCAAGCACAGATACGCAGTATTTT. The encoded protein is CASSLGLAGGRPSTDTQYF.

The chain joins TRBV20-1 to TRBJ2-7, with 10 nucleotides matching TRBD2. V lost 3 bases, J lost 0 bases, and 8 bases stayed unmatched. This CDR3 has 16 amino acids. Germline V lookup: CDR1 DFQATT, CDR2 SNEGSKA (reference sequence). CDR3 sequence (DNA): TGCAGTGCTAGTGGTACTAGCGGGATATCCTCCTACGAGCAGTACTTC. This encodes CSASGTSGISSYEQYF.

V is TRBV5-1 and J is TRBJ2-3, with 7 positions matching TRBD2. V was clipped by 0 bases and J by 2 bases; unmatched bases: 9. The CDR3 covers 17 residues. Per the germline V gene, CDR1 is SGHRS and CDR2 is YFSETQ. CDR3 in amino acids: CASSLGFASGFTDTQYF. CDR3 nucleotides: TGCGCCAGCAGCTTGGGATTTGCTAGCGGATTCACAGATACGCAGTATTTT. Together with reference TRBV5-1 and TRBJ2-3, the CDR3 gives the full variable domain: KAGVTQTPRYLIKTRGQQVTLSCSPISGHRSVSWYQQTPGQGLQFLFEYFSETQRNKGNFPGRFSGRQFSNSRSEMNVSTLELGDSALYLCASSLGFASGFTDTQYFGPGTRLTVL.

CDR3 in DNA: TGCAGTGCCCCCGATGAGGGGATTGGCTATGGCTACACCTTC. This codes for CSAPDEGIGYGYTF. The rearrangement joins TRBV20-1 to TRBJ1-2, with a possible D match to TRBD1 (5 bases). This CDR3 comprises 14 residues. Looked up from germline, CDR1 is DFQATT and CDR2 is SNEGSKA (reference sequence). The V end lost 6 bases, the J end lost 4 bases, and 18 bases lay between the germline ends.

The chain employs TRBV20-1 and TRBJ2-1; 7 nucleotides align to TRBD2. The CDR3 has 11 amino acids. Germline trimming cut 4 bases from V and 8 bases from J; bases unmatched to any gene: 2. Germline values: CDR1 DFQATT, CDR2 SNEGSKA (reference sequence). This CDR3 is CSAMTSHEQFF. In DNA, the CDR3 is TGCAGTGCTATGACTAGCCATGAGCAGTTCTTC.